The 8 T cell receptor beta chains below all came from one sample that was sequenced in a study of T cell changes during pregnancy in multiple sclerosis. The assay was immunoSEQ multiplex PCR, and TCRdb's table has in-frame clones only and misses some. Of 120,000 or so clones listed, approximately 93% are singletons. Specimen: peripheral blood, collected before pregnancy. Receptors were obtained from a female donor with multiple sclerosis, enrolled in a pregnancy study.

This chain uses TRBV15 with TRBJ1-1, with D possibly TRBD1 on 6 matching bases. The CDR3 covers 15 residues. The germline CDR1 and CDR2 sequences are LNHNV and YYDKDF (reference sequence). Trimming took 4 bases from V and 1 from J, leaving 13 bases between them. Here the CDR3 reads CATSTGTRGNTEAFF. The CDR3 DNA sequence: TGTGCCACCAGCACCGGGACACGGGGGAACACTGAAGCTTTCTTT.

The rearrangement links TRBV12-5 to TRBJ2-1; 7 bases fit TRBD2. CDR1 is LGHNT, CDR2 FRNRAP, per germline. The CDR3 totals 19 residues. J lost 6 bases, V lost 7 bases, and 24 bases had no gene match. The DNA for the CDR3 is TGTGCTAGTGCCTTTGGTAGGAGGGAGGGGAGACGGAACCCCAATGAGCAGTTCTTC. Protein: CASAFGRREGRRNPNEQFF.

This clone was detected only once. This chain links TRBV7-8 with TRBJ2-5; D uncertain. CDR1 and CDR2 (germline): SGHVS, FQNEAQ. The CDR3 is 14 amino acids. With 0 bases removed from V and 2 bases from J, the gap between germline ends came to 7 bases. CDR3 in amino acids: CASSLAASQETQYF. For the CDR3, the DNA is TGTGCCAGCAGCTTAGCCGCCAGTCAAGAGACCCAGTACTTC.

The chain is built from TRBV11-2 and TRBJ2-7; 9 nucleotides match TRBD2. This CDR3 comprises 17 residues. Trimming cost V 4 bases and J 7 bases; bases outside gene matches: 17. Germline assignment: CDR1 SGHAT and CDR2 FQNNGV. DNA of the CDR3: TGTGCCAGCAGCTGGGGGCCAGCGGGAGGATTTATCTGGGAGCAGTACTTC. This codes for CASSWGPAGGFIWEQYF.

J is TRBJ2-1 and V is TRBV5-6; the match to TRBD1 covers 8 bases. CDR3 length equals 17 residues. Looked up from germline, CDR1 is SGHDT and CDR2 is YYEEEE. The V and J ends lost 0 bases and 6 bases, in that order; junction bases with no gene match: 11. The CDR3 here is CASSLALSGTGVNEQFF. CDR3 in DNA: TGTGCCAGCAGCTTGGCTCTTTCCGGGACAGGCGTCAATGAGCAGTTCTTC. The full variable domain, in which reference TRBV5-6 and TRBJ2-1 provide the parts outside the CDR3, is DAGVTQSPTHLIKTRGQQVTLRCSPKSGHDTVSWYQQALGQGPQFIFQYYEEEERQRGNFPDRFSGHQFPNYSSELNVNALLLGDSALYLCASSLALSGTGVNEQFFGPGTRLTVL.

The chain combines TRBV7-2 with TRBJ2-3, with 9 bases matching TRBD2. V was pared by 2 bases and J by 8 bases, with 2 bases of the junction left unmatched. This CDR3 has 13 amino acids. Per the germline V gene, CDR1 is SGHTA and CDR2 is FQGNSA. In DNA, the CDR3 is TGTGCCAGCAGCTTAATACTAGCGGGTACGCAGTATTTT. It specifies CASSLILAGTQYF. Filled out from reference TRBV7-2 and TRBJ2-3, the complete variable domain reads GAGVSQSPSNKVTEKGKDVELRCDPISGHTALYWYRQSLGQGLEFLIYFQGNSAPDKSGLPSDRFSAERTGGSVSTLTIQRTQQEDSAVYLCASSLILAGTQYFGPGTRLTVL.

This chain joins TRBV7-9 and TRBJ1-1; D call uncertain. The length of the CDR3 is 14 residues. Germline values: CDR1 SEHNR, CDR2 FQNEAQ (reference sequence). Trimming removed 7 bases from V and 5 bases from J, with 17 bases in between. CDR3 nucleotides: TGTGCCAGCACCCTATGGCCGAGGTTGACTGAAGCTTTCTTT. It is translated as CASTLWPRLTEAFF.

The chain joins TRBV6-1 to TRBJ2-3, with TRBD2 identical over 9 bases. This CDR3 is 15 amino acids long. Germline trimming cut 6 bases from V and 3 bases from J; bases unmatched to any gene: 7. Germline loops: CDR1 MNHNS, CDR2 SASEGT. The CDR3 bases are TGTGCCAGCAGCCTTAGCGGGAGTTGGACAGATACGCAGTATTTT. This sequence encodes CASSLSGSWTDTQYF.